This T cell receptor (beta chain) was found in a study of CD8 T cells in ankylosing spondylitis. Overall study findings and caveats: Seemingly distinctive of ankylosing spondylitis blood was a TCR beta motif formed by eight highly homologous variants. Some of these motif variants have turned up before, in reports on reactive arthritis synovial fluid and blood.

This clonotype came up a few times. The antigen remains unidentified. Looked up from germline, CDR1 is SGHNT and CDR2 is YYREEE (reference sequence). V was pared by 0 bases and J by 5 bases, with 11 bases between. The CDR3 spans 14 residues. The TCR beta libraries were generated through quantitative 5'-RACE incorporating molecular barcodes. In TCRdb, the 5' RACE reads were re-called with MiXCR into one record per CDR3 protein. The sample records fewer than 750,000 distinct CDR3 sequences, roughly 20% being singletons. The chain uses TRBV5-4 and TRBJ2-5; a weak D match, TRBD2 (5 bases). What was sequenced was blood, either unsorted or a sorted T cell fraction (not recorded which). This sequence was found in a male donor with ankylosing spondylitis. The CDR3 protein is CASSLVGVEETQYF. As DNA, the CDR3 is TGTGCCAGCAGCTTGGTCGGGGTAGAGGAGACCCAGTACTTC.